One and the same sample provided the 23 T cell receptor beta chains below, sequenced in a study of blood T cell repertoires in COVID-19. Assay: immunoSEQ multiplex PCR; the TCRdb copy retains only in-frame clones and omits some. Among roughly 400,000 clones, 80% to 90% were seen once, and the ten largest hold around 10%. The sequencing input was PBMCs or T cells enriched from blood (not recorded which). Receptors were obtained from a woman aged 45-65 years who had recovered from COVID-19.

The chain is built from TRBV9 and TRBJ1-4; possible D gene TRBD1, 5 bases. Germline V gene sequence: CDR1 SGDLS, CDR2 YYNGEE. The CDR3 sequence is 17 residues long. Trimming removed 0 bases at V and 0 bases at J, with 12 bases between. DNA of the CDR3: TGTGCCAGCAGCGTAGGGCCGGGGGGTCCAACTAATGAAAAACTGTTTTTT. Translated: CASSVGPGGPTNEKLFF.

V and J are TRBV19 and TRBJ1-2, with unresolved D. V lost 8 bases to trimming and J lost 1 base, with 11 bases between them. Germline V CDR1 and CDR2: LNHDA, SQIVND (reference sequence). This CDR3 comprises 13 residues. In nucleotides, the CDR3 is TGTGCCAGTCAACGAGCGGTTAACTATGGCTACACCTTC. Encoded protein: CASQRAVNYGYTF. Supplemented by reference TRBV19 and TRBJ1-2, the full variable domain reads DGGITQSPKYLFRKEGQNVTLSCEQNLNHDAMYWYRQDPGQGLRLIYYSQIVNDFQKGDIAEGYSVSREKKESFPLTVTSAQKNPTAFYLCASQRAVNYGYTFGSGTRLTVV.

The genes are TRBV28 and TRBJ1-5; D remains unclear. The V gene lost 7 bases and the J gene lost 1 base, with 17 bases spanning the gap. The germline gives CDR1 MDHEN, CDR2 SYDVKM. CDR3 size: 16 residues. In nucleotides, the CDR3 is TGTGCCAGCAACACTAGGCCCGGGGTCAGCAATCAGCCCCAGCATTTT. Translation: CASNTRPGVSNQPQHF.

This clone was counted a few times. The chain uses TRBV6-5 and TRBJ1-1; possible D gene TRBD1, 5 bases. Germline CDR1 is MNHEY and CDR2 is SVGAGI. This CDR3 is 16 amino acids long. V was cut by 2 bases and J by 0 bases, with 13 bases left in between. The CDR3 nucleotides read TGTGCCAGCAGTTACGATGGGACTGCCATGAACACTGAAGCTTTCTTT. Translating it yields CASSYDGTAMNTEAFF.

The chain employs TRBV4-2 and TRBJ1-2, with unresolved D. This CDR3 region has 14 residues. The V gene's germline CDR1 is LGHNA and CDR2 YNFKEQ. Trimming took 4 bases from V and 3 from J, leaving 12 bases between them. The CDR3 DNA follows: TGTGCCAGCAGCCTACGGGAGGGAGACTATGGCTACACCTTC. Its protein is CASSLREGDYGYTF.

The V call is TRBV7-6, the J call TRBJ2-5; a possible D gene is TRBD1 (6 bases). With 1 base removed from V and 0 bases from J, the gap between germline ends came to 12 bases. Per germline, CDR1 SGHVS and CDR2 FNYEAQ. The CDR3 is 16 amino acids. CDR3 residues: CASSLVPGQYQETQYF. The CDR3 coding sequence is TGTGCCAGCAGCTTAGTCCCCGGACAGTACCAAGAGACCCAGTACTTC.

The rearrangement links TRBV2 to TRBJ2-1; D remains unclear. Deletions cut 7 bases from V and 4 bases from J, with 11 bases between. Germline-derived CDR1 and CDR2 are SNHLY and FYNNEI. The CDR3 runs 13 residues. The DNA of the CDR3 is TGTGCCAGCAATGGTGCAGTTTACAATGAGCAGTTCTTC. Translating gives CASNGAVYNEQFF.

Turning to this clone: One end of the junction varies from germline; a read error may be responsible. The gene calls are TRBV20-1 and TRBJ1-4; no clear D. CDR3 size: 11 residues. Germline lookup yields CDR1 DFQATT and CDR2 SNEGSKA (reference sequence). Written as DNA, the CDR3 is TGCAGTGCGAGAGCCTATGAAAAACTGTTTTTT. This encodes CSARAYEKLFF.

A single count supports this clone. The chain recombines TRBV9 with TRBJ1-3; D is perhaps TRBD1 (5 bases). With 3 bases removed from V and 2 bases from J, the gap between germline ends came to 12 bases. In germline, CDR1 is SGDLS, CDR2 YYNGEE. This CDR3 has 15 amino acids. CDR3 sequence reads: CASSDGPGTGNTIYF. Here the CDR3 DNA reads TGTGCCAGCAGCGATGGTCCAGGGACTGGAAACACCATATATTTT.

The V and J genes are TRBV24-1 and TRBJ2-3, with 9 bases fitting TRBD1. The V gene end was trimmed by 6 bases and the J gene end by 2 bases; junction bases not matched to a gene: 8. This CDR3 spans 16 amino acids. Germline CDR1 is KGHDR and CDR2 is SFDVKD. The CDR3 DNA sequence: TGTGCCACCAGTCCGGGACAGGGAGGGGACACAGATACGCAGTATTTT. Translation gives CATSPGQGGDTDTQYF.

Details on this clone: A junction end diverges from the germline sequence, so it may reflect a read error. Distinct nucleotide sequences in the sample also encode this CDR3. V usage is TRBV4-2 and J usage is TRBJ2-2; D uncertain. Germline assignment: CDR1 LGHNA and CDR2 YNFKEQ. This CDR3 spans 21 amino acids. The CDR3 here is CASSQVVMAYSHLTNTGELFF. The DNA of the CDR3 is TGTGCCAGCAGTCAAGTGGTAATGGCATATTCCCATCTGACGAACACCGGGGAGCTGTTTTTT.

The J gene is TRBJ1-2, the V gene TRBV5-1; TRBD1 matches at 8 bases. Germline lookup yields CDR1 SGHRS and CDR2 YFSETQ. This CDR3 spans 14 amino acids. V trimming: 0 bases; J trimming: 3 bases; junction bases outside the gene matches: 1. The CDR3, as DNA: TGCGCCAGCAGCTTGGGGACAGGGTACTATGGCTACACCTTC. It is translated as CASSLGTGYYGYTF.

This chain uses TRBV7-2 with TRBJ1-2; 7 bases agree with TRBD1. Trimming at V came to 3 bases and at J to 4 bases, leaving 2 bases not matched to a gene. Germline values: CDR1 SGHTA, CDR2 FQGNSA. This CDR3 is built from 13 residues. The CDR3 here is CASSLTGIYGYTF. CDR3 coding DNA: TGTGCCAGCAGCTTGACAGGGATCTATGGCTACACCTTC.

The J gene is TRBJ2-3, the V gene TRBV12-5; no clear D. This CDR3 has 14 amino acids. Germline V gene data show CDR1 as LGHNT and CDR2 as FRNRAP. V dropped 1 base and J dropped 0 bases, with 5 bases sitting between them. The CDR3 coding sequence is TGTGCTAGTGGTTTGGGGGCTAGCACAGATACGCAGTATTTT. It is translated as CASGLGASTDTQYF.

The chain has TRBV7-8 and TRBJ1-6; D may be TRBD1 (5 bases). CDR3 size: 15 residues. Trimming left V 1 base short and J 10 bases short, with 14 bases between. CDR1 SGHVS and CDR2 FQNEAQ come from the germline V gene. DNA of the CDR3: TGTGCCAGCAGCTTAGTGGTCGGAGGGGACTCACCCCTCCACTTT. Its protein is CASSLVVGGDSPLHF.

The chain recombines TRBV6-6 with TRBJ2-3; the D gene is possibly TRBD1 (5 bases). Per germline, CDR1 MNHNY and CDR2 SVGAGI (reference sequence). The CDR3 is made up of 14 amino acids. V lost 7 bases to trimming and J lost 2 bases, with 13 bases between them. The CDR3 region is CASTPGHYTDTQYF. In nucleotides, the CDR3 is TGTGCCAGCACCCCCGGACACTACACAGATACGCAGTATTTT.

The V call is TRBV5-1, the J call TRBJ1-5; D is possibly TRBD1 (5 bases). The CDR3 totals 15 residues. Germline CDR1 is SGHRS and CDR2 is YFSETQ. The V end was cut by 4 bases, the J end by 6 bases, with 17 bases between. In DNA, the CDR3 is TGCGCCAGCAGCCGAGAAGGGGCGGCGAGTCAGCCCCAGCATTTT. It is translated as CASSREGAASQPQHF.

V usage is TRBV9 and J usage is TRBJ1-1; D remains unclear. The CDR3 has 14 residues. V was cut by 4 bases and J by 1 base, with 11 bases left in between. Germline CDR1 is SGDLS and CDR2 is YYNGEE. In DNA form, the CDR3 reads TGTGCCAGCAGCCCGCCCCGGGGGAACACTGAAGCTTTCTTT. As protein: CASSPPRGNTEAFF.

The chain is built from TRBV3-1 (or the pseudogene TRBV3-2) and TRBJ2-2; the D gene is possibly TRBD2 (6 bases). Germline CDR1 and CDR2: LGHDT and YNNKEL (reference sequence). The length of the CDR3 is 14 residues. V dropped 1 base and J dropped 9 bases, with 12 bases sitting between them. This CDR3 reads CASSQGRGWRELFF. CDR3 DNA sequence: TGTGCCAGCAGCCAAGGTCGGGGGTGGCGGGAGCTGTTTTTT.

The chain has TRBV6-5 and TRBJ2-5, with D possibly matching TRBD1 (7 bases). Germline-derived CDR1 and CDR2 are MNHEY and SVGAGI. This CDR3 is 13 amino acids long. Trimming shortened V by 6 bases and J by 13 bases, and 21 bases separated the two germline ends. CDR3 loop: CASREGQIGWPYF. CDR3 DNA: TGTGCCAGCAGGGAGGGACAGATTGGGTGGCCGTACTTC.

V and J are TRBV25-1 and TRBJ1-2; D is perhaps TRBD1 (6 bases). In germline, CDR1 is MGHDK, CDR2 SYGVNS. The V gene lost 2 bases and the J gene lost 4 bases, with 23 bases spanning the gap. The CDR3 runs 18 residues. The CDR3: CASSERLGRTANTYGYTF. The DNA for the CDR3 is TGTGCCAGCAGTGAACGGCTGGGGCGGACAGCCAATACCTATGGCTACACCTTC.

The chain recombines TRBV7-2 with TRBJ1-2; 8 bases are shared with TRBD1. This CDR3 is 14 amino acids long. Germline trimming cut 4 bases from V and 8 bases from J; bases unmatched to any gene: 9. Germline CDR1 is SGHTA and CDR2 is FQGNSA. The CDR3 sequence is CASSSAQGAEGYTF. As DNA, the CDR3 is TGTGCCAGCAGCTCCGCCCAGGGGGCAGAGGGCTACACCTTC.

In the case of this clone: Other DNA sequences in the sample encode the same CDR3. V gene TRBV27 combines with J gene TRBJ1-2; D is unclear. Per germline, CDR1 MNHEY and CDR2 SMNVEV (reference sequence). The ends were cut back, 0 bases at V and 5 bases at J, with 7 bases in the middle. This CDR3 contains 13 residues. Here the CDR3 reads CASSLSGGYGYTF. CDR3 sequence (DNA): TGTGCCAGCAGTTTATCGGGCGGGTATGGCTACACCTTC.